This TCR beta chain comes out of a study of shared clonotypes between healthy human individuals. Background on the study: The donors, two women and a few men, were aged 18 to 49.

Germline assignment: CDR1 MDHEN and CDR2 SYDVKM. The CDR3 runs 14 residues. The V and J ends lost 4 bases and 1 base, in that order; junction bases with no gene match: 4. Assay used: immunoSEQ multiplex PCR; TCRdb lists only in-frame clones, some missing. The sample shows more than 900,000 clones, about four fifths of them seen only once. This clone turned up a few times. Its specificity is unknown. Different DNA sequences within this sample yield the same CDR3. Whole-study findings and limits: Between a handful of donors, naive CD4 clonotypes were shared at a level of around 4.8%.

CD4+ cells underwent separation, giving CD45RA+ naive and CD45RA-negative memory subsets. Material for sequencing was memory CD4+ T cells from PBMCs. Subset in this sample: CD45RA-negative fraction. The sequence was collected from a young man in good health. Some clones in this sample may be carry-over from other donors' samples. The V and J genes are TRBV28 and TRBJ2-7; 7 bases are a match to TRBD2. Here the CDR3 DNA reads TGTGCCAGCAGTTCCCTCGGGAGGTCCTACGAGCAGTACTTC. Encoded protein: CASSSLGRSYEQYF.